This TCR beta chain was identified during a study of cytomegalovirus exposure and HLA in healthy donors. Study outcomes and limitations: Most subjects had HLA-A and HLA-B alleles reportedly predicted accurately by TCR beta sequences. Donors were assumed by presence/absence analyses to have roughly uniform sequencing depth.

V gave up 2 bases and J gave up 1 base, with 6 bases separating them. Per the germline V gene, CDR1 is SGHDT and CDR2 is YYEEEE. The CDR3 consists of 13 residues. As regards this clone: Its cognate antigen is unknown.

The PCR contained 60 Vbeta and 13 Jbeta primers. Only in-frame clones appear in the TCRdb table, and some are missing; sequencing was by immunoSEQ multiplex PCR. The table records roughly 250,000 clones, roughly four fifths of them present only once. The receptor's source is a woman in her thirties or forties in good health and CMV-seropositive. Material for sequencing was PBMCs. The rearrangement uses TRBV5-6 and TRBJ1-1; tentatively, D is TRBD1 (6 bases). The CDR3 sequence is CASSLGGNTEAFF. The CDR3 nucleotides read TGTGCCAGCAGCTTAGGGGGGAACACTGAAGCTTTCTTT.